This note documents a single TCR beta chain sequence. The sample originates from a study of control samples from healthy donors and cancer patients. Assay used: immunoSEQ multiplex PCR; TCRdb lists only in-frame clones, some missing. Of about 120,000 clones in the sample, 80% to 95% were seen once. V gave up 3 bases and J gave up 10 bases; unmatched junction bases: 5. CDR1 and CDR2 from the germline V gene are SGHRS and YFSETQ. This CDR3 spans 13 amino acids. This receptor was obtained from a woman aged 45-65 years in good health. What was sequenced was blood. The chain is built from TRBV5-1 and TRBJ1-1, with 11 bases identical to TRBD1. Written as DNA, the CDR3 is TGCGCCAGCAGCTATGGGACAGGGGGTAGAGCTTTCTTT. Its protein product is CASSYGTGGRAFF.